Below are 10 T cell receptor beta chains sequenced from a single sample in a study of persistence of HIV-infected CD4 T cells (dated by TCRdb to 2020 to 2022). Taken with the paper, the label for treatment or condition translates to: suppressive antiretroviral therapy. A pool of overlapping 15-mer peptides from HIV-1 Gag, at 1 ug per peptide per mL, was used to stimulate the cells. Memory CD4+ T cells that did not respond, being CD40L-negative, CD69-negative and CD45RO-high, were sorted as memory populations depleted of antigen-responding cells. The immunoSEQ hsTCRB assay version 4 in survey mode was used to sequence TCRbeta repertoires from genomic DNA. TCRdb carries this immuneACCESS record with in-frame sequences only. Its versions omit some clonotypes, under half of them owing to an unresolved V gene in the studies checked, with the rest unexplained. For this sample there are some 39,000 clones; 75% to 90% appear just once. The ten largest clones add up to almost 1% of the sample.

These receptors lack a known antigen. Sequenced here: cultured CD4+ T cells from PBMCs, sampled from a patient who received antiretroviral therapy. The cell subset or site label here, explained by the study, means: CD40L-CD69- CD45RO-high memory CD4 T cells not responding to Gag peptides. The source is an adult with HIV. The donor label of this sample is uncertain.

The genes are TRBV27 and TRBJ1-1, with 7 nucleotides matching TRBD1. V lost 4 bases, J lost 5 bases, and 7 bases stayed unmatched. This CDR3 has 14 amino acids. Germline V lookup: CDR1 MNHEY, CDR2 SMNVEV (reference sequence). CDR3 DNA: TGTGCCAGCAGTTCACAGGGGATGGTAACTGAAGCTTTCTTT. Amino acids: CASSSQGMVTEAFF.

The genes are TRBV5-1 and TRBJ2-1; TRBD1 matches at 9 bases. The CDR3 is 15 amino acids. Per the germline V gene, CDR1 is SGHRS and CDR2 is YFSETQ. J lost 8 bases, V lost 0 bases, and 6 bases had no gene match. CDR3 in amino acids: CASSLEGQGPHEQFF. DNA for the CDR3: TGCGCCAGCAGCTTGGAGGGACAGGGTCCTCATGAGCAGTTCTTC.

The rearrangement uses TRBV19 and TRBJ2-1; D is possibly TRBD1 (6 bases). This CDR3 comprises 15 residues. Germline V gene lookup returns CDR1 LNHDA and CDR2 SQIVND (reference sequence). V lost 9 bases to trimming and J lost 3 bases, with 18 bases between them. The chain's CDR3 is CASATPDSFYNEQFF. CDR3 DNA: TGTGCCAGCGCTACCCCGGACAGCTTCTACAATGAGCAGTTCTTC.

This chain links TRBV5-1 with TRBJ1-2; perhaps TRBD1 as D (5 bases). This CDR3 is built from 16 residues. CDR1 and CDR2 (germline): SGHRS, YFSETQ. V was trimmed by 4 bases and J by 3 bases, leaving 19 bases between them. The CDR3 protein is CASSPPRGLGDYGYTF. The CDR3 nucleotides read TGCGCCAGCAGCCCCCCCCGGGGACTGGGTGACTATGGCTACACCTTC.

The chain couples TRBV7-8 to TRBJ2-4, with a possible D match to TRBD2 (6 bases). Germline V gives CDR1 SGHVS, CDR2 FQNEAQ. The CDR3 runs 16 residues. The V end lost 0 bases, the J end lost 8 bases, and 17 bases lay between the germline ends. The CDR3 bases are TGTGCCAGCAGCTTAGCGCTTCGGGGGTCGGGACACATTCAGTACTTC. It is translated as CASSLALRGSGHIQYF.

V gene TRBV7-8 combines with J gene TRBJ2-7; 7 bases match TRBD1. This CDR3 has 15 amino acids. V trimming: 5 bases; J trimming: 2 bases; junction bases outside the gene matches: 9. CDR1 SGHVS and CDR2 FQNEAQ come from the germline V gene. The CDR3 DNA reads TGTGCCAGCAGCGTCGAGAGGGGGCCACCCTACGAGCAGTACTTC. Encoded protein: CASSVERGPPYEQYF.

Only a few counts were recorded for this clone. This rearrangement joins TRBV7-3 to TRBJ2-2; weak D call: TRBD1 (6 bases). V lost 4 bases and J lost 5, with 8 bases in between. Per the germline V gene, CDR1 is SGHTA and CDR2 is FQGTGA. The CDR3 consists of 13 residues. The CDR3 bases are TGTGCCAGCAGCTCCAGGGGTACCGGGGAGCTGTTTTTT. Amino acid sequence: CASSSRGTGELFF.

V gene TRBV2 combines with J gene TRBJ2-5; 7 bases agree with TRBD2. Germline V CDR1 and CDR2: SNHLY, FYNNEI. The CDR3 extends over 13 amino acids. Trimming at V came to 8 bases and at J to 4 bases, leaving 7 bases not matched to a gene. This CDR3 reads CASGWTRPETQYF. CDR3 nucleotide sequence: TGTGCCAGCGGGTGGACTAGGCCAGAGACCCAGTACTTC.

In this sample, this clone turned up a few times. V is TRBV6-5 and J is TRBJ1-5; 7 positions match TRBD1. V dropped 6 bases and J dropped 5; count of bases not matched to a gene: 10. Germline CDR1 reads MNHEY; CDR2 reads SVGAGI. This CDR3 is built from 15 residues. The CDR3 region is CASSLHEGAYQPQHF. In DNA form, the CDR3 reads TGTGCCAGCAGCCTACACGAGGGGGCCTATCAGCCCCAGCATTTT.

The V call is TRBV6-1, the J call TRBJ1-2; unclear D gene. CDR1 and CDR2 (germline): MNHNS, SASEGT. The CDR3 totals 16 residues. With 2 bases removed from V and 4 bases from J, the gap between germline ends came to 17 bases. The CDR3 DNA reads TGTGCCAGCAGTGAATTCGAGGGTCAGCGGGGCTATGGCTACACCTTC. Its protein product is CASSEFEGQRGYGYTF.